This T cell receptor (beta chain) was identified during a study of T cells in Graves' hyperthyroidism and ophthalmopathy. General study results and limits: A model of 13 V-J pairs discriminated ophthalmopathy from stable hyperthyroidism.

Germline CDR1 is MDHEN and CDR2 is SYDVKM. CDR3 size: 13 residues. After removal of 10 bases from V and 7 bases from J, the junction contained 12 bases not matched to a gene. The TCR beta CDR3 regions underwent amplification using RNA transcripts as the source. HTBI primers drove first-round RT-PCR of the TCR CDR3. TCRdb re-called the multiplex PCR reads through MiXCR, storing one row per CDR3 protein. The sample shows a few hundred thousand distinct CDR3 sequences, roughly a sixth of them seen only once. This clonotype was seen ten or more times. No antigen is known for it. Diagnosis rested on symptoms, serum thyroxine and TRAb, thyroid ultrasound, and orbital computed tomography. Each 10 ml fresh peripheral blood draw supplied the PBMCs.

Sequencing used blood. This chain connects TRBV28 to TRBJ1-2; 7 bases align to TRBD1. The source is a woman aged 25-40 years with Graves' ophthalmopathy. The CDR3 DNA reads as TGTGCCACCGAGACAGGGTGGATTAGTGGCTACACCTTC. Its translation: CATETGWISGYTF.